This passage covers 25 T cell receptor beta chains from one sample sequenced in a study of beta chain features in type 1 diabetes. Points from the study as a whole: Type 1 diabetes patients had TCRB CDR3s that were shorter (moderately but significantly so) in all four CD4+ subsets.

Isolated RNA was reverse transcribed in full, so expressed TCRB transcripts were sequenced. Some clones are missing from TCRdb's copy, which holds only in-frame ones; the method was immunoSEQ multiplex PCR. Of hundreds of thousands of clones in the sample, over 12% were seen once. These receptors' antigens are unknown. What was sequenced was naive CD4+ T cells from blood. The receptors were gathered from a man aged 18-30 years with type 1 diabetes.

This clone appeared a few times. The CDR3 bases are TGTGCCAGCAGCCCTAACCTACTCAGGGCCGTGAACACTGAAGCTTTCTTT. The encoded protein is CASSPNLLRAVNTEAFF. The rearrangement uses TRBV7-2 and TRBJ1-1; D possibly corresponds to TRBD1 (5 bases). The CDR3 loop spans 17 amino acids. Germline assignment: CDR1 SGHTA and CDR2 FQGNSA. Trimming cost V 5 bases and J 0 bases, with 19 bases left between them. Full variable domain (remainder filled in from reference TRBV7-2 and TRBJ1-1): GAGVSQSPSNKVTEKGKDVELRCDPISGHTALYWYRQSLGQGLEFLIYFQGNSAPDKSGLPSDRFSAERTGGSVSTLTIQRTQQEDSAVYLCASSPNLLRAVNTEAFFGQGTRLTVV.

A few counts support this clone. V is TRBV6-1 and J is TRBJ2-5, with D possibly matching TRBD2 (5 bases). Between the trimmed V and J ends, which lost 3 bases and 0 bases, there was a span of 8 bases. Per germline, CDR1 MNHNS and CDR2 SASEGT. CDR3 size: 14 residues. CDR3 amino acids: CASSEDGNQETQYF. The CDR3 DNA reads TGTGCCAGCAGTGAGGACGGGAACCAAGAGACCCAGTACTTC.

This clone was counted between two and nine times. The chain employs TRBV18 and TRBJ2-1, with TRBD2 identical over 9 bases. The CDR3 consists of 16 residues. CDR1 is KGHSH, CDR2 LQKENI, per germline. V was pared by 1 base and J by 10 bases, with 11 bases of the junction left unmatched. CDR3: CASSPLGLAGPREQFF. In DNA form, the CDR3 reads TGTGCCAGCTCACCACTAGGCCTAGCGGGACCCAGAGAGCAGTTCTTC.

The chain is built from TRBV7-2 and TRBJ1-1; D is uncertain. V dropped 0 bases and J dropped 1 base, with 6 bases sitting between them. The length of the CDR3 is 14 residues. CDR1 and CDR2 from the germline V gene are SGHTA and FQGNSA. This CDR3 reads CASSLAVGNTEAFF. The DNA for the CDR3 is TGTGCCAGCAGCTTAGCGGTGGGGAACACTGAAGCTTTCTTT.

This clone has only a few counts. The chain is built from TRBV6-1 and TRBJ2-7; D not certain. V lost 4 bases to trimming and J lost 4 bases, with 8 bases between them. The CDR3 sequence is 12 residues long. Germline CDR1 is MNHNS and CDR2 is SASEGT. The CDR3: CASSVGNYEQYF. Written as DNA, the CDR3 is TGTGCCAGCAGTGTGGGCAATTACGAGCAGTACTTC.

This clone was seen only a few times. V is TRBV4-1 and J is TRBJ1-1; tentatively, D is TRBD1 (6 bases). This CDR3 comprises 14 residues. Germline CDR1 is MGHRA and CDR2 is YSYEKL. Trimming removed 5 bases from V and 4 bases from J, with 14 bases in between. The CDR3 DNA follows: TGCGCCAGCAGCTCAGGGGATGCAAGCACTGAAGCTTTCTTT. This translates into CASSSGDASTEAFF.

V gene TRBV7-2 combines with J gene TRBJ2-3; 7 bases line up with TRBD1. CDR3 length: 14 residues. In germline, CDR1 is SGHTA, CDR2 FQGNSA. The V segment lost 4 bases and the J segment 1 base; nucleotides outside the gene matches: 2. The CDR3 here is CASSSQGGTDTQYF. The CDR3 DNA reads TGTGCCAGCAGCTCCCAGGGGGGCACAGATACGCAGTATTTT.

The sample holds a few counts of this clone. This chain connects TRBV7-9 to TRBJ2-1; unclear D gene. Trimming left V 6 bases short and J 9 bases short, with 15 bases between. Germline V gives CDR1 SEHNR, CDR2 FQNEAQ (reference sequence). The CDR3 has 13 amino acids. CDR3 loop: CASSSQPDGEQFF. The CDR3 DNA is TGTGCCAGCAGTTCCCAACCGGATGGTGAGCAGTTCTTC.

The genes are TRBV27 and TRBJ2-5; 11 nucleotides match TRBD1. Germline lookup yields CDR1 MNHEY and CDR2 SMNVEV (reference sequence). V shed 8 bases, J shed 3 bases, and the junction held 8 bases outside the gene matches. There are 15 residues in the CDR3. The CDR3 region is CASPSDRGLEETQYF. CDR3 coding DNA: TGTGCCAGCCCGTCGGACAGGGGGCTGGAAGAGACCCAGTACTTC.

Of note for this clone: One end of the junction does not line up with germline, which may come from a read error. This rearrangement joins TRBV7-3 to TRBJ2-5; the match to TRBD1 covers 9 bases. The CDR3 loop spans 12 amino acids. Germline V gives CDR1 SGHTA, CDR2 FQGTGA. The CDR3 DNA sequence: TGTGCCAGCAGCCCCATCCGGGACAGGGTGGACTTC. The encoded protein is CASSPIRDRVDF.

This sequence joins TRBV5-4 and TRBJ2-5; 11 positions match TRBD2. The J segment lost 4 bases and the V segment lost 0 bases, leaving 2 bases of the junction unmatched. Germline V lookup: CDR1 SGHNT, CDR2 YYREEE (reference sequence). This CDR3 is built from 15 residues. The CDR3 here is CASSLGLAGRETQYF. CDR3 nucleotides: TGTGCCAGCAGCTTGGGACTAGCGGGAAGAGAGACCCAGTACTTC. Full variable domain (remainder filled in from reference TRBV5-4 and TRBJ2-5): ETGVTQSPTHLIKTRGQQVTLRCSSQSGHNTVSWYQQALGQGPQFIFQYYREEENGRGNFPPRFSGLQFPNYSSELNVNALELDDSALYLCASSLGLAGRETQYFGPGTRLLVL.

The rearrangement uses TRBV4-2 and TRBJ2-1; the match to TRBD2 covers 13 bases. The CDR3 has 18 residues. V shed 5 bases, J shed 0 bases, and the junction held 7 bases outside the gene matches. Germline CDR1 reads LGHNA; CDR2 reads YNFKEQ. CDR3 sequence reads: CASSDRTSGGPSYNEQFF. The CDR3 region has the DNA TGTGCCAGCAGCGATCGGACTAGCGGGGGCCCCTCCTACAATGAGCAGTTCTTC.

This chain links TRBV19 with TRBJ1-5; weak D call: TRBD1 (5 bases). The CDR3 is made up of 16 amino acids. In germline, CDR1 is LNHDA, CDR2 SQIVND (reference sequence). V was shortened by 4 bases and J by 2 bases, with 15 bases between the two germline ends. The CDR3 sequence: CASSTSGLGGNQPQHF. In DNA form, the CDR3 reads TGTGCCAGTAGTACTTCGGGACTCGGCGGCAATCAGCCCCAGCATTTT.

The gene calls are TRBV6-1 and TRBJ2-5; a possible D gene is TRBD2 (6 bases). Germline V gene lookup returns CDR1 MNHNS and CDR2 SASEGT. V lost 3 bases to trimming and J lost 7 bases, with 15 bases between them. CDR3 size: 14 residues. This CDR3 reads CASSDGGAGGTQYF. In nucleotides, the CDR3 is TGTGCCAGCAGTGACGGGGGAGCTGGAGGGACCCAGTACTTC.

DNA for the CDR3: TGTGCCAGCTCCCAAGGTACAGAGAACACTGAAGCTTTCTTT. Its translation: CASSQGTENTEAFF. This chain joins TRBV18 and TRBJ1-1; no clear D gene. Per the germline V gene, CDR1 is KGHSH and CDR2 is LQKENI. V gave up 6 bases and J gave up 1 base, with 12 bases separating them. CDR3 size: 14 residues.

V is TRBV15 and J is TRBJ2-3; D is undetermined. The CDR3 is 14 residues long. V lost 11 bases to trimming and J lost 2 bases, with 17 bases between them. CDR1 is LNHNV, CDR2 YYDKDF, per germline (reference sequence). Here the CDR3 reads CAPTVSPLTDTQYF. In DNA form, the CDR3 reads TGTGCCCCTACTGTTTCGCCCCTCACAGATACGCAGTATTTT.

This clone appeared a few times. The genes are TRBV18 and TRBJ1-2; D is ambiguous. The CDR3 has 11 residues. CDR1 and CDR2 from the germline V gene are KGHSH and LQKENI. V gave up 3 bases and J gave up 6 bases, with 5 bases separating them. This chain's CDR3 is CASSPRDGYTF. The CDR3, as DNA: TGTGCCAGCTCACCCCGGGATGGCTACACCTTC.

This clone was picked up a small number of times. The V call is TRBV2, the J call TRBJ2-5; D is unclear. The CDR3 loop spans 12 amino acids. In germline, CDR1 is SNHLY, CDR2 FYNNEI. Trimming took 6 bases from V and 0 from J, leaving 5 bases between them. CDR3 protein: CASRSDQETQYF. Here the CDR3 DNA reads TGTGCCAGCAGATCGGACCAAGAGACCCAGTACTTC.

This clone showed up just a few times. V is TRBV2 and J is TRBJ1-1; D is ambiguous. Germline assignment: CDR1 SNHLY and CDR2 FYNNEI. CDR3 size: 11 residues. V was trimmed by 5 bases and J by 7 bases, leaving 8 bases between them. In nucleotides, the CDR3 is TGTGCCAGCAGTTTTCAGATTGAAGCTTTCTTT. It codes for CASSFQIEAFF.

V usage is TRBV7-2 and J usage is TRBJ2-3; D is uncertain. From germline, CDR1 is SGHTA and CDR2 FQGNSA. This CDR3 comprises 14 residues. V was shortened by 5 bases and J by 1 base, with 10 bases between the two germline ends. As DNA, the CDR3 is TGTGCCAGCAGCCCCAACTCGGGCACAGATACGCAGTATTTT. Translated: CASSPNSGTDTQYF.

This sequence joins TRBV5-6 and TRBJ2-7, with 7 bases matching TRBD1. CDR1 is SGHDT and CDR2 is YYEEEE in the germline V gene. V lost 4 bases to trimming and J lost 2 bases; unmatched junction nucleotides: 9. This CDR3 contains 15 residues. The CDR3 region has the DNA TGTGCCAGCAGCCCGCAAGGCGGACAGGCCTACGAGCAGTACTTC. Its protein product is CASSPQGGQAYEQYF.

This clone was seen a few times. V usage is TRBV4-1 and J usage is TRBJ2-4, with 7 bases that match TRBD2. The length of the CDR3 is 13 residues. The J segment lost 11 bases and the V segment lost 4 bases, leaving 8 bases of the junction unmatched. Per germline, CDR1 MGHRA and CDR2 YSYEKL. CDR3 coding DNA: TGCGCCAGCAGCCCCTCCACTAGCGCCTTTCAGTACTTC. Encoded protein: CASSPSTSAFQYF.

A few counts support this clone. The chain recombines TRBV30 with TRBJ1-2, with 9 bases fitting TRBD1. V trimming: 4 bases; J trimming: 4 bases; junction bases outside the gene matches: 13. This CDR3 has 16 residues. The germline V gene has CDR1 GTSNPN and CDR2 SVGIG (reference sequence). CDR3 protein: CAWTGTGRTLGYGYTF. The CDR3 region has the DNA TGTGCCTGGACCGGGACAGGGAGAACTCTCGGCTATGGCTACACCTTC.

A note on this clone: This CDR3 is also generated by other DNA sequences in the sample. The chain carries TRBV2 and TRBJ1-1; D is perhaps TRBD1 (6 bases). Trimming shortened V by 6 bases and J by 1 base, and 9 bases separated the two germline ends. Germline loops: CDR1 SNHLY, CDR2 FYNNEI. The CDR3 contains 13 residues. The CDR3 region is CASRLQGNTEAFF. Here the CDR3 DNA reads TGTGCCAGCAGACTACAGGGGAACACTGAAGCTTTCTTT.

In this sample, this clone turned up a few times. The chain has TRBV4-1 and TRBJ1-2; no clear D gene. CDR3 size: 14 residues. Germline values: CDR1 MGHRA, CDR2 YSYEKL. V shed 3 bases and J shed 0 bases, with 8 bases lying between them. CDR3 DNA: TGCGCCAGCAGCCAGACTGAGTCTAACTATGGCTACACCTTC. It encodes CASSQTESNYGYTF.